This entry lists 10 T cell receptor beta chains sequenced from one sample in a study of cytomegalovirus exposure and HLA in healthy donors. The PCR made use of 60 Vbeta and 13 Jbeta primers. The data were produced by immunoSEQ multiplex PCR, yet TCRdb's version contains in-frame clones alone and is incomplete. Of more than 85,000 clones detected, approximately 86% appear once; the ten largest clones hold about 6.3%. The sequenced material came from PBMCs. These receptors all stem from a man younger than 35 in good health and CMV-seronegative.

This chain joins TRBV21-1 and TRBJ1-5; the table's D call, TRBD1, was not checked against the DNA. TRBV21-1 is recorded as a pseudogene. The CDR3 length is 13 residues. The CDR3 coding sequence is TGTGCCAGCAGCAATGTTGCAGGGCAGCCCCAGCATTTT. Protein sequence: CASSNVAGQPQHF.

The gene calls are TRBV6-5 and TRBJ2-3, with TRBD2 matching over 10 bases. The V gene's germline CDR1 is MNHEY and CDR2 SVGAGI. CDR3 length: 15 amino acids. J was trimmed by 8 bases and V by 4 bases; bases with no gene match: 9. The CDR3 loop is CASSFLAGEVGTQYF. The CDR3 DNA reads TGTGCCAGCAGTTTTCTAGCGGGAGAAGTAGGTACGCAGTATTTT.

The J gene is TRBJ2-2, the V gene TRBV6-1, with D possibly TRBD1 on 5 matching bases. The CDR3 sequence is 14 residues long. Germline loops: CDR1 MNHNS, CDR2 SASEGT. V gave up 8 bases and J gave up 3 bases, with 13 bases separating them. DNA for the CDR3: TGTGCCAGCGGTCCCCAGGGTTACACCGGGGAGCTGTTTTTT. It yields the protein CASGPQGYTGELFF.

The chain employs TRBV6-5 and TRBJ2-7; TRBD1 matches at 8 bases. This CDR3 has 13 amino acids. V was pared by 6 bases and J by 3 bases, with 4 bases of the junction left unmatched. Per the germline V gene, CDR1 is MNHEY and CDR2 is SVGAGI. The DNA for the CDR3 is TGTGCCAGCAGATCCGGGACAGGCTACGAGCAGTACTTC. This gives the protein CASRSGTGYEQYF.

The chain has TRBV7-8 and TRBJ2-7, with TRBD2 matching over 8 bases. From germline, CDR1 is SGHVS and CDR2 FQNEAQ. Trimming cost V 1 base and J 2 bases; bases outside gene matches: 7. This CDR3 has 16 amino acids. The CDR3 sequence is CASSLGLAGPTYEQYF. The DNA for the CDR3 is TGTGCCAGCAGCTTAGGGCTAGCGGGTCCGACCTACGAGCAGTACTTC. Complete variable domain (other parts from reference TRBV7-8 and TRBJ2-7): GAGVSQSPRYKVAKRGQDVALRCDPISGHVSLFWYQQALGQGPEFLTYFQNEAQLDKSGLPSDRFFAERPEGSVSTLKIQRTQQEDSAVYLCASSLGLAGPTYEQYFGPGTRLTVT.

The chain uses TRBV28 and TRBJ1-1; unclear D gene. The CDR3 sequence is 12 residues long. V gave up 5 bases and J gave up 5 bases, with 9 bases separating them. Per the germline V gene, CDR1 is MDHEN and CDR2 is SYDVKM. CDR3 DNA: TGTGCCAGCAGTACGGTTTGGACTGAAGCTTTCTTT. This sequence encodes CASSTVWTEAFF.

Only a few counts were recorded for this clone. The V and J genes are TRBV5-8 and TRBJ1-1; D not resolved. The germline V gene has CDR1 SGHTS and CDR2 YDEGEE. V was clipped by 3 bases and J by 1 base, with 7 bases between them. This CDR3 spans 13 amino acids. The CDR3 sequence is CASSWRGNTEAFF. Here the CDR3 DNA reads TGTGCCAGCAGCTGGCGGGGGAACACTGAAGCTTTCTTT. Together with reference TRBV5-8 and TRBJ1-1, the CDR3 gives the full variable domain: EAGVTQSPTHLIKTRGQQATLRCSPISGHTSVYWYQQALGLGLQFLLWYDEGEERNRGNFPPRFSGRQFPNYSSELNVNALELEDSALYLCASSWRGNTEAFFGQGTRLTVV.

This clone has more than one count but fewer than ten. The V gene is TRBV6-1, the J gene TRBJ1-2; D unclear. Looked up from germline, CDR1 is MNHNS and CDR2 is SASEGT. This CDR3 contains 16 residues. V was trimmed by 2 bases and J by 4 bases, leaving 17 bases between them. CDR3 region: CASSEITGRLGYGYTF. Written as DNA, the CDR3 is TGTGCCAGCAGTGAAATTACTGGGAGGCTTGGCTATGGCTACACCTTC.

This sequence joins TRBV19 and TRBJ2-1, with 9 bases lining up with TRBD2. The CDR3 is 14 residues long. After removal of 4 bases from V and 9 bases from J, the junction contained 7 bases not matched to a gene. Germline V gives CDR1 LNHDA, CDR2 SQIVND (reference sequence). The DNA of the CDR3 is TGTGCCAGTAGTAAGGCGGGAGGGCCAGGTGAGCAGTTCTTC. Amino acid sequence: CASSKAGGPGEQFF.

The chain recombines TRBV2 with TRBJ2-1, with 7 bases that match TRBD1. Germline assignment: CDR1 SNHLY and CDR2 FYNNEI. The junction had 6 bases not matched to a gene; V was cut back by 9 bases and J by 4 bases. CDR3 length equals 13 residues. CDR3 in amino acids: CARGGQFYNEQFF. CDR3 sequence (DNA): TGTGCCAGAGGGGGACAGTTTTACAATGAGCAGTTCTTC. Filled out from reference TRBV2 and TRBJ2-1, the complete variable domain reads EPEVTQTPSHQVTQMGQEVILRCVPISNHLYFYWYRQILGQKVEFLVSFYNNEISEKSEIFDDQFSVERPDGSNFTLKIRSTKLEDSAMYFCARGGQFYNEQFFGPGTRLTVL.